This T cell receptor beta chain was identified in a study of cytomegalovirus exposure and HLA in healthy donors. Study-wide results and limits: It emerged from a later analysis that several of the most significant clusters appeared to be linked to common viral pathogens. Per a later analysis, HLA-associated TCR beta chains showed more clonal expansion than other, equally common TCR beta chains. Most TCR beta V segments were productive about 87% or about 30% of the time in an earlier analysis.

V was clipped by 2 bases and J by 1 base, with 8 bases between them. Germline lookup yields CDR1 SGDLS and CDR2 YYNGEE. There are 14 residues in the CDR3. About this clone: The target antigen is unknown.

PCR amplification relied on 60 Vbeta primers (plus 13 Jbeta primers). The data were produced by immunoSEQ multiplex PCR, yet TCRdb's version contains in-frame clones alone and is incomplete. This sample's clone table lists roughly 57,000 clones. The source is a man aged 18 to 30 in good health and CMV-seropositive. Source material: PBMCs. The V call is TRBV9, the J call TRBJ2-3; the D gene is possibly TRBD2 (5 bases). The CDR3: CASSVPGGTDTQYF. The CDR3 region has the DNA TGTGCCAGCAGCGTTCCCGGGGGCACAGATACGCAGTATTTT.